This is a list of T cell receptor beta chains from one sample in a study of blood T cells in healthy people across ages. A single record per CDR3 protein comes from TCRdb applying MiXCR to the 5' RACE reads. Of approximately 900,000 distinct CDR3 sequences listed, about 27% are singletons. The sample was also linked to a second study, of T cells of mothers and their children.

Sequenced sample: blood. These receptors were obtained from a woman in her thirties or forties in good health. Both conserved end residues are part of each CDR3. D genes are given only for firm matches. A clone size is listed for some rows: how often the clone was seen (once, few, many), or a class if it is expanded.

V gene	D gene	clone size	J gene	CDR3 protein	CDR3 DNA
TRBV4-1	NA	few	TRBJ1-5	CASSQLGLNNQPQHF	TGCGCCAGCAGCCAGTTAGGCCTAAACAATCAGCCCCAGCATTTT
TRBV6-5	TRBD1	NA	TRBJ1-2	CACSSGGQVSRGYTF	TGTGCCTGCAGTTCGGGGGGACAGGTCTCGCGGGGCTACACCTTC
TRBV12-3/TRBV12-4	NA	NA	TRBJ1-4	CASSLLGRIEEKLFF	TGTGCCAGCAGTCTGTTGGGACGCATTGAAGAAAAACTGTTTTTT
TRBV5-1	TRBD2	NA	TRBJ2-3	CASSLGTSPDTQYF	TGCGCCAGCAGCCTCGGGACTAGCCCAGATACGCAGTATTTT
TRBV7-3	NA	NA	TRBJ2-5	CASSLGPGPQETQYF	TGTGCCAGCAGCTTAGGTCCGGGGCCGCAAGAGACCCAGTACTTC
TRBV28	NA	once	TRBJ2-1	CASSFSDMAEQFF	TGTGCCAGCAGTTTTTCCGATATGGCCGAGCAGTTCTTC
TRBV11-2	TRBD2	NA	TRBJ2-1	CASSWERGGLNEQFF	TGTGCCAGCAGCTGGGAGCGGGGGGGCCTCAATGAGCAGTTCTTC
TRBV29-1	NA	many	TRBJ2-7	CSVVKGTYEQYF	TGCAGCGTTGTAAAGGGAACCTACGAGCAGTACTTC
TRBV29-1	NA	many	TRBJ2-7	CSVETDSYEQYF	TGCAGCGTTGAAACAGATTCCTACGAGCAGTACTTC
TRBV28	NA	once	TRBJ2-6	CASSSTGSGANVPTF	TGTGCCAGCAGTTCAACAGGTTCCGGGGCCAACGTCCCGACTTTC
TRBV7-2	TRBD1	few	TRBJ2-7	CASSSQGAAYEQYF	TGTGCCAGCAGCTCCCAGGGGGCGGCCTACGAGCAGTACTTC
TRBV9	TRBD1	NA	TRBJ2-5	CASSPVEQGAWETQYF	TGTGCCAGCAGCCCCGTGGAGCAGGGGGCTTGGGAGACCCAGTACTTC
TRBV5-4	TRBD1	NA	TRBJ1-2	CASSTLTGGKGYTF	TGTGCCAGCAGCACCCTGACAGGGGGAAAAGGCTACACCTTC
TRBV10-3	NA	many	TRBJ2-7	CAIKYREAEEQYF	TGTGCCATCAAGTACAGGGAAGCTGAAGAGCAGTACTTC
TRBV19	NA	few	TRBJ2-4	CASGATDSGQNIQYF	TGTGCCAGCGGCGCCACAGACTCCGGCCAAAACATTCAGTACTTC
TRBV28	NA	NA	TRBJ1-2	CASSNTDRRNYGYTF	TGTGCCAGCAGTAATACGGACCGGAGGAACTATGGCTACACCTTC
TRBV5-1	TRBD2	NA	TRBJ2-3	CASSSTGLADYPDTQYF	TGCGCCAGCAGCTCTACAGGACTAGCGGATTATCCAGATACGCAGTATTTT
TRBV12-3/TRBV12-4	NA	many	TRBJ2-7	CASSGGEQYF	TGTGCCAGCAGCGGGGGCGAGCAGTACTTC
TRBV18	NA	many	TRBJ1-1	CASSPGGNTEAFF	TGTGCCAGCAGTCCCGGGGGGAACACTGAAGCTTTCTTT
TRBV6-1	NA	many	TRBJ2-5	CASSESGFGVQETQYF	TGTGCCAGCAGCGAATCAGGGTTTGGGGTACAAGAGACCCAGTACTTC
TRBV12-3/TRBV12-4	NA	NA	TRBJ1-4	CASSSLGGRGEKLFF	TGTGCCAGCAGTTCCCTGGGGGGTCGTGGTGAAAAACTGTTTTTT
TRBV20-1	TRBD1	many	TRBJ2-7	CSTGTGNGAEQYF	TGCAGCACTGGGACAGGTAACGGTGCGGAGCAGTACTTC
TRBV6-5	TRBD2	few	TRBJ2-2	CASSYSSLAGGFSGELFF	TGTGCCAGCAGTTACTCGTCTCTAGCGGGGGGGTTCAGCGGGGAGCTGTTTTTT
TRBV29-1	TRBD2	many	TRBJ2-3	CSVASGGGRNTQYF	TGCAGCGTCGCTAGCGGGGGGGGACGAAATACGCAGTATTTT
TRBV6-1	NA	few	TRBJ1-1	CASSDWGFIAFF	TGTGCCAGCAGTGACTGGGGATTTATAGCTTTCTTT
TRBV5-1	NA	NA	TRBJ2-3	CASSLGPGASSTDTQYF	TGCGCCAGCAGCTTGGGGCCGGGGGCCTCTAGCACAGATACGCAGTATTTT
TRBV3-1	TRBD1	few	TRBJ2-7	CASSPRDRVNEQYF	TGTGCCAGCAGCCCCCGGGACAGGGTCAACGAGCAGTACTTC
TRBV12-3/TRBV12-4	TRBD1	few	TRBJ2-1	CASSLGTAYPSYNEQFF	TGTGCCAGCAGTTTGGGGACAGCTTATCCCTCCTACAATGAGCAGTTCTTC
TRBV27	NA	many	TRBJ2-6	CASSINRNGANVLTF	TGTGCCAGCAGTATTAACAGAAATGGGGCCAACGTCCTGACTTTC
TRBV5-1	TRBD2	NA	TRBJ2-1	CASSFLAGNEQFF	TGCGCCAGCAGCTTCCTAGCGGGTAATGAGCAGTTCTTC
TRBV12-3/TRBV12-4	TRBD1	many	TRBJ2-5	CASSSTGGHRETQYF	TGTGCCAGCAGTTCGACAGGGGGCCATAGGGAGACCCAGTACTTC
TRBV12-3/TRBV12-4	NA	NA	TRBJ2-7	CASSLVTKVPTSEQYF	TGTGCCAGCAGTTTAGTGACCAAGGTACCTACTTCCGAGCAGTACTTC
TRBV7-2	TRBD2	many	TRBJ2-1	CASSLGVAGGLNEQFF	TGTGCCAGCAGCTTAGGGGTAGCGGGGGGGCTTAATGAGCAGTTCTTC
TRBV29-1	NA	many	TRBJ1-5	CSVGVGDSNQPQHF	TGCAGCGTGGGGGTTGGGGACAGCAATCAGCCCCAGCATTTT
TRBV11-2	NA	many	TRBJ2-7	CASSLSTDQTYEQYF	TGTGCCAGCAGCTTATCCACAGACCAAACCTACGAGCAGTACTTC
TRBV2	NA	NA	TRBJ2-1	CASSDGDASYNEQFF	TGTGCCAGCAGTGATGGGGACGCCTCCTACAATGAGCAGTTCTTC
TRBV24-1	TRBD1	NA	TRBJ1-2	CATSDTGGRNYGYTF	TGTGCCACCAGTGATACAGGGGGCCGCAACTATGGCTACACCTTC
TRBV6-5	NA	NA	TRBJ1-2	CASSDRRGYTF	TGTGCCAGCTCGGACAGACGGGGCTACACCTTC
TRBV5-1	NA	NA	TRBJ2-1	CASSVGQHNEQFF	TGCGCCAGCAGCGTGGGGCAGCACAATGAGCAGTTCTTC
TRBV5-1	NA	NA	TRBJ2-7	CASSFPGEANEQYF	TGCGCCAGCAGCTTTCCGGGGGAGGCTAACGAGCAGTACTTC
TRBV2	NA	NA	TRBJ1-3	CASRPGEGNTIYF	TGTGCCAGCAGGCCCGGGGAGGGAAACACCATATATTTT
TRBV20-1	NA	many	TRBJ2-1	CSARDIRRLNEQFF	TGCAGTGCTAGAGATATCCGACGCCTGAATGAGCAGTTCTTC
TRBV12-3/TRBV12-4	NA	NA	TRBJ1-1	CASEGLKNTEAFF	TGTGCCAGCGAGGGACTCAAGAACACTGAAGCTTTCTTT
TRBV27	NA	NA	TRBJ1-1	CASSSGAGMNTEAFF	TGTGCCAGCAGTAGTGGGGCCGGGATGAACACTGAAGCTTTCTTT
TRBV5-6	NA	NA	TRBJ1-2	CASSSGQIGGYTF	TGTGCCAGCAGCTCGGGACAAATCGGAGGCTACACCTTC
TRBV10-3	NA	once	TRBJ2-1	CAISSSNSGNEQFF	TGTGCCATCAGTTCTAGCAATTCAGGCAATGAGCAGTTCTTC
TRBV7-9	NA	once	TRBJ2-3	CASSLRGRQIRTDTQYF	TGTGCCAGCAGCTTACGGGGAAGACAGATACGCACAGATACGCAGTATTTT
TRBV11-2	TRBD1	few	TRBJ2-5	CASSLDGQEMETQYF	TGTGCCAGCAGCTTGGATGGACAGGAGATGGAGACCCAGTACTTC
TRBV28	TRBD2	many	TRBJ2-5	CASSFPLAGVQETQYF	TGTGCCAGCAGTTTCCCACTAGCGGGGGTACAAGAGACCCAGTACTTC
TRBV5-1	NA	few	TRBJ2-1	CASKLSASSYNEQFF	TGCGCCAGCAAGCTATCGGCTAGCTCCTACAATGAGCAGTTCTTC
TRBV4-3	TRBD2	many	TRBJ2-1	CASSQDPGGAYNEQFF	TGCGCCAGCAGCCAAGATCCCGGGGGGGCCTACAATGAGCAGTTCTTC
TRBV28	NA	NA	TRBJ2-2	CASSRGQSDTGELFF	TGTGCCAGCAGCAGGGGACAATCGGACACCGGGGAGCTGTTTTTT
TRBV5-1	TRBD1	NA	TRBJ1-1	CASSPGTDFMNTEAFF	TGCGCCAGCAGCCCCGGGACAGACTTTATGAACACTGAAGCTTTCTTT